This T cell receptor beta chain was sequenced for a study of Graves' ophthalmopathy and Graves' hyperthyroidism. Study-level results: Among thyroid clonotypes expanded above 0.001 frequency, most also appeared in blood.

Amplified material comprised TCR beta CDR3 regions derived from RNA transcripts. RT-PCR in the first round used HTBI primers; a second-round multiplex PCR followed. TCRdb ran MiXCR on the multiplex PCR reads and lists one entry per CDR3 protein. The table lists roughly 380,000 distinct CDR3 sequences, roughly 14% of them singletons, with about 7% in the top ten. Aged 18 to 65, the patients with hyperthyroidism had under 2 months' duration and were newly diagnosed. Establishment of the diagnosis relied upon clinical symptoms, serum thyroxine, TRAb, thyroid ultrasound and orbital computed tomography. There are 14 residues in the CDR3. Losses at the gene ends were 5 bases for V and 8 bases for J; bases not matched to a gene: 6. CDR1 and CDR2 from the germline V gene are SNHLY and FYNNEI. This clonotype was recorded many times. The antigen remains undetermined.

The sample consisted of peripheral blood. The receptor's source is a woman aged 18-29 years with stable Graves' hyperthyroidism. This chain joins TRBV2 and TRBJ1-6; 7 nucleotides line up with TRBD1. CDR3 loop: CASSLDRHDSPLHF. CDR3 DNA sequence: TGTGCCAGCAGTTTGGACAGGCATGATTCACCCCTCCACTTT.